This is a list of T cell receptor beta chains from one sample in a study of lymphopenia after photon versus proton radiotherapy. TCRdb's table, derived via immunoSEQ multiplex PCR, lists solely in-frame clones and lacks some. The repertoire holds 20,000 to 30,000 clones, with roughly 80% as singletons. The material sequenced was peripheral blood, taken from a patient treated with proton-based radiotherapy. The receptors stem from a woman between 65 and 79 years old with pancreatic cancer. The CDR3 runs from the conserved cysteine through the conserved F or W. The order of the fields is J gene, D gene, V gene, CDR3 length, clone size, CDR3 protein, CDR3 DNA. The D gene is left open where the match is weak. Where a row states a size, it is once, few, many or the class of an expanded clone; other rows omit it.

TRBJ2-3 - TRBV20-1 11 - CSARLPTYTHF TGCAGTGCTAGGCTTCCCACTTACACGCATTTT
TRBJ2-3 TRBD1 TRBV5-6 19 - CASSANNWDRGSLTDTQYF TGTGCCAGCAGCGCAAATAACTGGGACAGGGGAAGCCTCACAGATACGCAGTATTTT
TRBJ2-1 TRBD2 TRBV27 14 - CASKPLAGYNEQFF TGTGCCAGCAAACCCCTAGCGGGGTACAATGAGCAGTTCTTC
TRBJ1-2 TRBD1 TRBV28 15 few CASSSYAGGNYGYTF TGTGCCAGCAGTTCCTACGCAGGGGGCAACTATGGCTACACCTTC
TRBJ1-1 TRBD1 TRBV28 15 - CASRPPSGGDTEAFF TGTGCCAGCAGGCCTCCCTCAGGGGGCGACACTGAAGCTTTCTTT
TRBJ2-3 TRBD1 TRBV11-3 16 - CASSLGDRGIRDTQYF TGTGCCAGCAGCTTAGGAGACAGGGGGATTAGGGATACGCAGTATTTT
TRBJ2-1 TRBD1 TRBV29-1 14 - CSVGWGDRGNEQFF TGCAGCGTTGGCTGGGGAGACAGGGGAAATGAGCAGTTCTTC
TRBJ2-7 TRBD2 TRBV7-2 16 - CASSLAGSGRAYEQYF TGTGCCAGCAGCTTAGCCGGGAGCGGGAGGGCCTACGAGCAGTACTTC
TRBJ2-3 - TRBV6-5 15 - CASSRRDRYTDTQYF TGTGCCAGCAGTCGCCGGGACCGGTACACAGATACGCAGTATTTT
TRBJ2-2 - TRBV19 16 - CASSISSLTNTGELFF TGTGCCAGTAGTATTAGTTCATTGACTAACACCGGGGAGCTGTTTTTT